Presented here are 9 T cell receptor beta chains from one specimen sequenced in a study of beta chain features in type 1 diabetes. Overall study results and limits: Among all four CD4+ subsets, Type 1 diabetes patients had TCRB CDR3s that were moderately but significantly shorter.

The antigens for these receptors are not known. Expressed TCRB transcripts were sequenced because the entire RNA isolate underwent reverse transcription. Produced via immunoSEQ multiplex PCR; TCRdb's table is partial and in-frame only. The sample has approximately 360,000 clones; 10% to 15% are singletons. The specimen sequenced was naive CD4+ T cells from blood. The receptors originated from a woman aged 18 to 35 with type 1 diabetes.

This clone appeared a few times. The J gene is TRBJ1-1, the V gene TRBV14, with D maybe TRBD1 (5 bases). Germline V lookup: CDR1 SGHDN, CDR2 FVKESK. With 4 bases removed from V and 3 bases from J, the gap between germline ends came to 12 bases. The CDR3 is 14 amino acids. CDR3 DNA: TGTGCCAGCAGCCCCGTGGGGGGACACACTGAAGCTTTCTTT. Protein sequence: CASSPVGGHTEAFF.

This chain joins TRBV9 and TRBJ2-3, with 7 bases lining up with TRBD2. V lost 4 bases to trimming and J lost 2 bases; unmatched junction nucleotides: 7. Germline-derived CDR1 and CDR2 are SGDLS and YYNGEE. The CDR3 extends over 15 amino acids. This CDR3 is CASSPPGGTTDTQYF. The CDR3 DNA reads as TGTGCCAGCAGCCCCCCGGGGGGTACCACAGATACGCAGTATTTT.

This clone was detected a few times. This sequence joins TRBV30 and TRBJ1-2, with D perhaps matching TRBD1 (5 bases). This CDR3 spans 14 amino acids. The germline V and J ends were trimmed by 0 bases and 12 bases, with 20 bases remaining between them. The germline CDR1 and CDR2 sequences are GTSNPN and SVGIG (reference sequence). DNA of the CDR3: TGTGCCTGGAGTGTAACAGGCGGCTTTGGAGTGAACACCTTC. Protein sequence: CAWSVTGGFGVNTF.

This clone was picked up a small number of times. The J gene is TRBJ2-3, the V gene TRBV5-4; 8 bases fit TRBD1. Germline V gene lookup returns CDR1 SGHNT and CDR2 YYREEE (reference sequence). Germline trimming cut 2 bases from V and 4 bases from J; bases unmatched to any gene: 3. This CDR3 is 14 amino acids long. As DNA, the CDR3 is TGTGCCAGCAGCTTCGACAGGGGATCAGATACGCAGTATTTT. It encodes CASSFDRGSDTQYF.

The CDR3 loop reads CASRAGRYHYGYTF. The CDR3 DNA reads TGTGCCAGCAGGGCAGGGAGGTATCACTATGGCTACACCTTC. The chain recombines TRBV27 with TRBJ1-2; a weak D match, TRBD1 (5 bases). The CDR3 contains 14 residues. Germline V gene sequence: CDR1 MNHEY, CDR2 SMNVEV (reference sequence). V lost 6 bases, J lost 3 bases, and 14 bases lay in between.

V gene TRBV27 combines with J gene TRBJ1-2; 7 bases fit TRBD1. The CDR3 runs 14 residues. CDR1 is MNHEY, CDR2 SMNVEV, per germline (reference sequence). V lost 5 bases to trimming and J lost 7 bases; unmatched junction nucleotides: 10. The chain's CDR3 is CASSTRDSVGGYTF. CDR3 bases: TGTGCCAGCAGTACCCGGGACAGCGTCGGTGGCTACACCTTC.

This clone appeared a few times. The chain couples TRBV7-9 to TRBJ2-1; 10 bases line up with TRBD2. With 5 bases clipped from V and 11 bases from J, the junction kept 9 bases outside the gene matches. Per the germline V gene, CDR1 is SEHNR and CDR2 is FQNEAQ (reference sequence). The CDR3 is 14 residues long. The CDR3 coding sequence is TGTGCCAGCAGCCCGTCGAGTAGCGGGGGGAAGCAGTTCTTC. This sequence encodes CASSPSSSGGKQFF.

This clone was counted between two and nine times. The CDR3 loop reads CASSVGEGRQPQHF. The CDR3 nucleotides are TGTGCCAGCAGTGTCGGGGAGGGGAGGCAGCCCCAGCATTTT. This chain connects TRBV25-1 to TRBJ1-5; D perhaps matches TRBD1 (5 bases). Germline loops: CDR1 MGHDK, CDR2 SYGVNS. CDR3 size: 14 residues. The V end lost 4 bases, the J end lost 7 bases, and 14 bases lay between the germline ends. Using reference TRBV25-1 and TRBJ1-5 for the parts outside the CDR3, the full variable domain is EADIYQTPRYLVIGTGKKITLECSQTMGHDKMYWYQQDPGMELHLIHYSYGVNSTEKGDLSSESTVSRIRTEHFPLTLESARPSHTSQYLCASSVGEGRQPQHFGDGTRLSIL.

This chain uses TRBV2 with TRBJ1-6, with a possible D match to TRBD1 (6 bases). This CDR3 spans 14 amino acids. V was trimmed by 7 bases and J by 10 bases, leaving 17 bases between them. The germline V gene has CDR1 SNHLY and CDR2 FYNNEI. The CDR3 sequence is CASNTGFSSSPLHF. CDR3 nucleotides: TGTGCCAGCAATACAGGGTTTTCTTCGTCACCCCTCCACTTT.